In its sample, the clone carrying this TCR beta chain was seen a few times. The antigen is undetermined. Combining iRepertoire HTBI primers with Arm-PCR of CDR3 regions, the authors built TCR beta libraries. TCRdb used MiXCR to reprocess the multiplex PCR reads, holding one entry per CDR3 protein. The data hold about 310,000 distinct CDR3 sequences, with more than 20% observed a single time. The sample belongs to a study of regulatory T cells in long-lasting Graves disease. Germline V gives CDR1 SGHTA, CDR2 FQGTGA. The V end was cut by 0 bases, the J end by 9 bases, with 9 bases between. The CDR3 is made up of 13 amino acids. Study-wide results and limits: No thyroid tissue was studied; the work used peripheral blood only. Persistent disease was associated with favored TRBV28 usage and with favored use of TRBJ1-2 and TRBJ2-5. Whereas 900 to 1,000 public clonotypes were shared by new patients, persistent patients shared more, at 2,741.

Sample time point: persistent/refractory GD, antithyroid drugs over 5 years with positive TRAb. RNA from PBMCs was the source of the TCR library. This TCR came from a female donor with Graves disease. The chain uses TRBV7-3 and TRBJ1-5, with D uncertain. The specimen comprised peripheral blood mononuclear cells (PBMCs), sampled when the disease was refractory, from a patient treated with antithyroid drugs. CDR3 region: CASSLTPGWPQHF. DNA for the CDR3: TGTGCCAGCAGCTTAACCCCAGGTTGGCCCCAGCATTTT.